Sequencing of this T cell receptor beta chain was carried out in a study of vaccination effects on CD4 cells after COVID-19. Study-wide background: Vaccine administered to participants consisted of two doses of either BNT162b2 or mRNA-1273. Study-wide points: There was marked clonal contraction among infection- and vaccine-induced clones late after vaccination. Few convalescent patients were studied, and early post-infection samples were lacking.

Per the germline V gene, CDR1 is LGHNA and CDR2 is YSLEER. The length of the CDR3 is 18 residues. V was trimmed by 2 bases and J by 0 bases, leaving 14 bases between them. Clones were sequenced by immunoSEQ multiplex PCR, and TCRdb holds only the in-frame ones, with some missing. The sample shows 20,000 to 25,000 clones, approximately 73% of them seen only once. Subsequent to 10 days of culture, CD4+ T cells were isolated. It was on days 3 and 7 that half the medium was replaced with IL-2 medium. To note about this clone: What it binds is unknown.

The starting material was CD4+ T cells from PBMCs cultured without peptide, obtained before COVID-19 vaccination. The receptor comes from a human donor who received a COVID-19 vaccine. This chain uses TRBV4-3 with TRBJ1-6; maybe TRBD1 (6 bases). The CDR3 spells CASSQSPPTGSYNSPLHF. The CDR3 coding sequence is TGCGCCAGCAGCCAAAGTCCCCCGACAGGCTCCTATAATTCACCCCTCCACTTT.